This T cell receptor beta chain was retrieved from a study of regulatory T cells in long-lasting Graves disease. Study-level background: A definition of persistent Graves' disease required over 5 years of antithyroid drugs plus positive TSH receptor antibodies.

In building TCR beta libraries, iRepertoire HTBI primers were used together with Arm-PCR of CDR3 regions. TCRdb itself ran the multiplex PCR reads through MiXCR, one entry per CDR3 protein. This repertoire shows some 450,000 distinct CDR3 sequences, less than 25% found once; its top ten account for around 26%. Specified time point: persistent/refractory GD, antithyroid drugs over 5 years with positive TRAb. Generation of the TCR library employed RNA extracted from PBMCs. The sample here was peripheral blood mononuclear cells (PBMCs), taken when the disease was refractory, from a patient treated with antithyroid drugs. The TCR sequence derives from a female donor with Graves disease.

CDR3 DNA: TGTGCCAGCAGCTCGGGGGCAGGGCTCGCCGGGGAGCTGTTTTTT. Translated: CASSSGAGLAGELFF. The chain carries TRBV7-9 and TRBJ2-2, with D perhaps given as TRBD1 or TRBD2 (6 bases each). The CDR3 contains 15 residues. Per germline, CDR1 SEHNR and CDR2 FQNEAQ (reference sequence). The ends were cut back, 4 bases at V and 6 bases at J, with 15 bases in the middle. The variable domain in full, completed from reference TRBV7-9 and TRBJ2-2, reads DTGVSQNPRHKITKRGQNVTFRCDPISEHNRLYWYRQTLGQGPEFLTYFQNEAQLEKSRLLSDRFSAERPKGSFSTLEIQRTEQGDSAMYLCASSSGAGLAGELFFGEGSRLTVL.